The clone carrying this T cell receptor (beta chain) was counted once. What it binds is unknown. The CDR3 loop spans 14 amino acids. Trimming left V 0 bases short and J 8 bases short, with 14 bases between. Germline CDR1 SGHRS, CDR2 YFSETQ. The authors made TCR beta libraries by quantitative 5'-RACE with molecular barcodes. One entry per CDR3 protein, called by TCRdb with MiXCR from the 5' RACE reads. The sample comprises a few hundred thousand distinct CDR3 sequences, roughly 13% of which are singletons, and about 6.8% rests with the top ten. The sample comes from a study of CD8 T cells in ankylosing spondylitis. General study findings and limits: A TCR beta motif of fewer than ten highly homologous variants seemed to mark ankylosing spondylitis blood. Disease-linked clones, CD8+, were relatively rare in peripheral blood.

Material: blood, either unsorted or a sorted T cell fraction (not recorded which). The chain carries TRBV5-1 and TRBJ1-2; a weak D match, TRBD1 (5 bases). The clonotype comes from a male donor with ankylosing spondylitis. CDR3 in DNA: TGCGCCAGCAGCTTGGAGGGTAGGGGCGAAGGCTACACCTTC. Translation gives CASSLEGRGEGYTF.